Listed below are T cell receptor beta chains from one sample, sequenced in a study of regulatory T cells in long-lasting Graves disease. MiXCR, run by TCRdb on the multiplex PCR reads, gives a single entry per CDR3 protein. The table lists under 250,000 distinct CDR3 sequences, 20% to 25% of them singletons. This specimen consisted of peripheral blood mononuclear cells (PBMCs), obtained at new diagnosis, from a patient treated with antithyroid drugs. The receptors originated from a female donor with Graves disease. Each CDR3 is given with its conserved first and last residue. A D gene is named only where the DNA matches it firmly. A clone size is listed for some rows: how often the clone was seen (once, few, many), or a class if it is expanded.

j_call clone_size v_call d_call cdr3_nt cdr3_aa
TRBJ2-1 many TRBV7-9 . TGTGCCAGCAGCTTAGTTTTAGGCGGGACTTCCTACAATGAGCAGTTCTTC CASSLVLGGTSYNEQFF
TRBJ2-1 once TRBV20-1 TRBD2 TGCAGTGCAATAGCTCCCGGGACTAGCGGGGACCCTTCCTACAATGAGCAGTTCTTC CSAIAPGTSGDPSYNEQFF
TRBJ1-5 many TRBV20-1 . TGCAGTGCTAGTAATCCAGCGGACCTAAATCAGCCCCAGCATTTT CSASNPADLNQPQHF
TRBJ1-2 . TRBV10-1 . TGCGCCAGCGGAGGGAGGAGAGGCTACACCTTC CASGGRRGYTF
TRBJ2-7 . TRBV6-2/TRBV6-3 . TGTGCCAGCAGTTACTCGTTCGGACAGTACTACGAGCAGTACTTC CASSYSFGQYYEQYF
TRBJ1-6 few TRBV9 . TGTGCCAGCAGCGTACCCGGACCGTCCGGAGGGCCCCTCCACTTT CASSVPGPSGGPLHF
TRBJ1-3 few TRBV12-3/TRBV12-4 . TGTGCCAGCAGTCCCCGGGACACTGGGAACACCATATATTTT CASSPRDTGNTIYF
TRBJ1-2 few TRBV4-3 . TGCGCCAGCAGCCAAGATAGGGGGGCTGCGGGCTACACCTTC CASSQDRGAAGYTF
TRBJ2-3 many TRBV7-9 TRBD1 TGTGCCAGCAGCCAGGGACAGCTGAGGGCAGATACGCAGTATTTT CASSQGQLRADTQYF
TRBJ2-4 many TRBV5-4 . TGTGCCAGCAGCCGTTACGACCCCGGAGGGGAAAACATTCAGTACTTC CASSRYDPGGENIQYF
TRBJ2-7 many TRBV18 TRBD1 TGTGCCAGCTCACCCGACAGGGTTACCTACGAGCAGTACTTC CASSPDRVTYEQYF
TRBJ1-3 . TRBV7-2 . TGTGCCAGCAGCACCCGACAGCAGGGAGCTGGAAACACCATATATTTT CASSTRQQGAGNTIYF
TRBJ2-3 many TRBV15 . TGTGCCACCAGCAAAGACAGGTTAATCAAAGATACGCAGTATTTT CATSKDRLIKDTQYF
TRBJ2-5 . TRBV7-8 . TGTGCCAGCAGCGCCGAACGGGTACCAGAGACCCAGTACTTC CASSAERVPETQYF
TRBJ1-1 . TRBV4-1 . TGCGCCAGCAGTCGAGAGGGAGATCTGACTGAAGCTTTCTTT CASSREGDLTEAFF
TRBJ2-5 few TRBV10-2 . TGCGCCAGCATGGGCGGCCCAGGAGAGACCCAGTACTTC CASMGGPGETQYF
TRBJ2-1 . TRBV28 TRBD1 TGTGCCAGTAATACCGGGACAGGGGACGCCAGCTCCTACAATGAGCAGTTCTTC CASNTGTGDASSYNEQFF